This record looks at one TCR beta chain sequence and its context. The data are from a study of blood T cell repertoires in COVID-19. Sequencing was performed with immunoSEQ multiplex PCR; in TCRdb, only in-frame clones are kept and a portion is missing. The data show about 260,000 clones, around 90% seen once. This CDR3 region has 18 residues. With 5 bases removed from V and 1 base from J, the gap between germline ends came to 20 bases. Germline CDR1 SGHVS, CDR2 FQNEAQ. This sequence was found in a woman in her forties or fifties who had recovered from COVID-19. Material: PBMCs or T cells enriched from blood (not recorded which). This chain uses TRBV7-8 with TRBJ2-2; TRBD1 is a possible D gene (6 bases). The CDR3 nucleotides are TGTGCCAGCAGCCGCACTGGACAGTTTGGAATGAACACCGGGGAGCTGTTTTTT. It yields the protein CASSRTGQFGMNTGELFF.